Following are 21 T cell receptor beta chains from one sample sequenced in a study of long-term antiretroviral therapy in people with HIV. A v3.0 immunoSEQ assay was performed at survey level. Here immunoSEQ multiplex PCR was the method, and the copy in TCRdb shows in-frame clones only, minus some. This repertoire shows 20,000 to 25,000 clones, around 93% found once; its top ten account for more than 5.5%. Here the sequenced sample was unsorted PBMCs, taken 4.4 years after starting antiretroviral therapy. The receptors derive from a woman in her forties or fifties with HIV.

The chain links TRBV4-2 to TRBJ2-3; 8 nucleotides line up with TRBD2. From germline, CDR1 is LGHNA and CDR2 YNFKEQ. V was pared by 1 base and J by 0 bases, with 6 bases of the junction left unmatched. This CDR3 has 17 residues. As DNA, the CDR3 is TGTGCCAGCAGCCAAGGCAGTAGCGGGGCTAGCACAGATACGCAGTATTTT. Translated, it gives CASSQGSSGASTDTQYF.

J is TRBJ1-2 and V is TRBV30; possible D gene TRBD1, 6 bases. The germline V gene encodes CDR1 GTSNPN and CDR2 SVGIG (reference sequence). The CDR3 covers 14 residues. Between the trimmed V and J ends, which lost 0 bases and 7 bases, there was a span of 15 bases. CDR3 in DNA: TGTGCCTGGAGTGTATCGGCAGGGGCAGTTGGCTACACCTTC. Protein product: CAWSVSAGAVGYTF.

The chain has TRBV2 and TRBJ1-1, with no clear D. V lost 5 bases and J 4 bases, leaving 8 bases between the germline ends. CDR1 and CDR2 (germline): SNHLY, FYNNEI. This CDR3 contains 12 residues. The chain's CDR3 is CASSRTSTEAFF. The CDR3 nucleotides are TGTGCCAGCAGTAGGACTAGCACTGAAGCTTTCTTT.

CDR3 loop: CASSLGNTGELFF. The CDR3 DNA reads TGCGCCAGCAGCTTGGGGAACACCGGGGAGCTGTTTTTT. The chain carries TRBV5-1 and TRBJ2-2; no reliable D call. V was trimmed by 0 bases and J by 1 base, leaving 1 base between them. CDR1 is SGHRS, CDR2 YFSETQ, per germline. The CDR3 is made up of 13 amino acids.

Here the CDR3 DNA reads TGCGCCAGCAGTGAGGACCCGGGACAGAACTCACCCCTCCACTTT. It encodes CASSEDPGQNSPLHF. The chain carries TRBV10-1 and TRBJ1-6; 7 nucleotides line up with TRBD1. The CDR3 sequence is 15 residues long. Per the germline V gene, CDR1 is WNHNN and CDR2 is SYGVQD (reference sequence). V shed 2 bases and J 10 bases; nucleotides not matched to a gene: 8.

V is TRBV7-3 and J is TRBJ2-2, with a weak D call TRBD2 (6 bases). The CDR3 has 16 amino acids. CDR1 SGHTA and CDR2 FQGTGA come from the germline V gene. The germline V and J ends were trimmed by 5 bases and 6 bases, with 19 bases remaining between them. The CDR3 is CASSPRAETRSGELFF. CDR3 nucleotide sequence: TGTGCCAGCAGCCCGCGGGCGGAGACTAGGTCCGGGGAGCTGTTTTTT.

The chain couples TRBV19 to TRBJ2-3; the D gene is possibly TRBD1 (7 bases). The germline V gene has CDR1 LNHDA and CDR2 SQIVND (reference sequence). This CDR3 contains 16 residues. The V gene lost 1 base and the J gene lost 5 bases, with 16 bases spanning the gap. This chain's CDR3 is CASSIGGWRGQDTQYF. In DNA form, the CDR3 reads TGTGCCAGTAGTATAGGTGGATGGAGGGGGCAAGATACGCAGTATTTT.

This clone was detected once. The rearrangement links TRBV7-9 to TRBJ1-3; tentatively, D is TRBD1 (6 bases). The CDR3 is 16 residues long. Per the germline V gene, CDR1 is SEHNR and CDR2 is FQNEAQ (reference sequence). V was shortened by 5 bases and J by 0 bases, with 14 bases between the two germline ends. This CDR3 is CASSPRDTSSGNTIYF. The CDR3 region has the DNA TGTGCCAGCAGCCCCCGGGACACAAGCTCTGGAAACACCATATATTTT.

V and J are TRBV2 and TRBJ2-5, with D tentatively TRBD1 (6 bases). V gave up 5 bases and J gave up 4 bases, with 17 bases separating them. CDR1 is SNHLY, CDR2 FYNNEI, per germline. The CDR3 covers 15 residues. DNA of the CDR3: TGTGCCAGCAGTCTACTCAGGGGCACGTCAGAGACCCAGTACTTC. Encoded protein: CASSLLRGTSETQYF. Variable domain in full (rest from reference TRBV2 and TRBJ2-5): EPEVTQTPSHQVTQMGQEVILRCVPISNHLYFYWYRQILGQKVEFLVSFYNNEISEKSEIFDDQFSVERPDGSNFTLKIRSTKLEDSAMYFCASSLLRGTSETQYFGPGTRLLVL.

J is TRBJ1-4 and V is TRBV5-1; D not resolved. The germline gives CDR1 SGHRS, CDR2 YFSETQ. The length of the CDR3 is 16 residues. Trimming took off 4 bases at V and 7 bases at J, with 20 bases between the two ends. This CDR3 reads CASSLEPAQPVEKLFF. In nucleotides, the CDR3 is TGCGCCAGCAGCCTAGAACCGGCCCAGCCCGTTGAAAAACTGTTTTTT.

This chain uses TRBV6-1 with TRBJ2-7; no definite D call. With 7 bases removed from V and 8 bases from J, the gap between germline ends came to 18 bases. The CDR3 contains 13 residues. Looked up from germline, CDR1 is MNHNS and CDR2 is SASEGT. The CDR3 sequence is CASKIEGQAKQYF. The CDR3 DNA reads as TGTGCCAGCAAGATAGAAGGCCAGGCCAAGCAGTACTTC.

The CDR3 DNA is TGCGCCAGCAGCCAAGAGGGATATGAGCAGTTCTTC. It is translated as CASSQEGYEQFF. The chain carries TRBV4-3 and TRBJ2-1; D is unresolved. The germline V and J ends were trimmed by 0 bases and 8 bases, with 5 bases remaining between them. Per the germline V gene, CDR1 is LGHNA and CDR2 is YSLEER. The CDR3 sequence is 12 residues long.

The V call is TRBV7-2, the J call TRBJ1-1; D is uncertain. The germline V gene has CDR1 SGHTA and CDR2 FQGNSA. The germline V and J ends were trimmed by 1 base and 0 bases, with 3 bases remaining between them. CDR3 length: 13 amino acids. The CDR3 coding sequence is TGTGCCAGCAGCTTAGTTCTGAACACTGAAGCTTTCTTT. Translating gives CASSLVLNTEAFF. The full variable domain, with the rest looked up from reference TRBV7-2 and TRBJ1-1, is GAGVSQSPSNKVTEKGKDVELRCDPISGHTALYWYRQSLGQGLEFLIYFQGNSAPDKSGLPSDRFSAERTGGSVSTLTIQRTQQEDSAVYLCASSLVLNTEAFFGQGTRLTVV.

The chain employs TRBV7-6 and TRBJ2-7; D gene uncertain. From germline, CDR1 is SGHVS and CDR2 FNYEAQ. The CDR3 extends over 14 amino acids. The V end was cut by 1 base, the J end by 4 bases, with 11 bases between. This CDR3 reads CASSLGRATYEQYF. CDR3 DNA: TGTGCCAGCAGCTTAGGTCGGGCAACTTACGAGCAGTACTTC.

The chain has TRBV9 and TRBJ2-5; D gene ambiguous. CDR1 SGDLS and CDR2 YYNGEE come from the germline V gene. The CDR3 spans 15 residues. Trimming shortened V by 4 bases and J by 1 base, and 14 bases separated the two germline ends. CDR3 region: CASSQDLGIQETQYF. Here the CDR3 DNA reads TGTGCCAGCAGCCAAGATTTGGGAATCCAAGAGACCCAGTACTTC.

The chain recombines TRBV27 with TRBJ1-5; D might be TRBD1 (6 bases). The germline CDR1 and CDR2 sequences are MNHEY and SMNVEV (reference sequence). Trimming pared 6 bases from V and 0 bases from J, leaving 9 bases between. The CDR3 has 14 amino acids. The CDR3 is CASSHRDSNQPQHF. The CDR3 nucleotides are TGTGCCAGCAGCCACAGGGATAGCAATCAGCCCCAGCATTTT.

This chain uses TRBV2 with TRBJ1-2; possibly TRBD1 for D (6 bases). The CDR3 totals 13 residues. The germline gives CDR1 SNHLY, CDR2 FYNNEI. Trimming cost V 2 bases and J 4 bases, with 8 bases left between them. The CDR3 region has the DNA TGTGCCAGCAGTGAAAAGGGGGTCTATGGCTACACCTTC. Residues: CASSEKGVYGYTF.

V is TRBV19 and J is TRBJ2-7; perhaps TRBD1 as D (6 bases). The V gene's germline CDR1 is LNHDA and CDR2 SQIVND (reference sequence). V was shortened by 6 bases and J by 3 bases, with 15 bases between the two germline ends. This CDR3 comprises 14 residues. CDR3 region: CASSEQQGLYEQYF. The CDR3 DNA reads TGTGCCAGTAGCGAACAACAGGGTCTCTACGAGCAGTACTTC.

J is TRBJ2-2 and V is TRBV7-6; a weak D match, TRBD2 (5 bases). This CDR3 region has 11 residues. Trimming stripped 8 bases from V and 14 bases from J, with 15 bases between. From germline, CDR1 is SGHVS and CDR2 FNYEAQ. CDR3 bases: TGTGCCAGCGGCCGGGTGGGAGAACTGTTTTTT. This gives the protein CASGRVGELFF.

This chain uses TRBV9 with TRBJ2-3, with a possible D match to TRBD1 (6 bases). Trimming took 3 bases from V and 4 from J, leaving 9 bases between them. The CDR3 contains 13 residues. Germline CDR1 reads SGDLS; CDR2 reads YYNGEE. This CDR3 is CASSEDRPDTQYF. The CDR3 DNA reads TGTGCCAGCAGCGAGGACAGACCAGATACGCAGTATTTT.

This chain links TRBV5-8 with TRBJ2-3; 9 positions agree with TRBD1. Germline V lookup: CDR1 SGHTS, CDR2 YDEGEE. Trimming removed 4 bases from V and 2 bases from J; junction bases left unmatched: 11. This CDR3 is built from 17 residues. The CDR3 here is CASSGQGQGSFTDTQYF. In nucleotides, the CDR3 is TGTGCCAGCAGCGGGCAAGGACAGGGGTCTTTCACAGATACGCAGTATTTT.